The present T cell receptor (beta chain) was sequenced within a study of blood T cell repertoires in COVID-19. In the study overall: From the United States, Italy and Spain came samples of acute and convalescent COVID-19. The analysed material was cDNA or gDNA that came from T cells, B-cell-depleted T cells, or PBMCs.

The method was immunoSEQ multiplex PCR; TCRdb's version includes in-frame clones alone and lacks a portion of them. In the table there are around 250,000 clones, about 90% of which are singletons. V lost 4 bases and J lost 3; bases outside the gene matches: 4. CDR1 SGHTA and CDR2 FQGNSA come from the germline V gene. This CDR3 region has 14 residues. This clonotype was obtained from a human donor in a cohort exposed to, infected with or recovered from COVID-19 (not recorded which). The donor label of this sample is uncertain. Sequencing was performed on PBMCs or T cells enriched from blood (not recorded which). The gene calls are TRBV7-2 and TRBJ2-5, with 8 bases fitting TRBD2. This chain's CDR3 is CASSYGTREETQYF. CDR3 nucleotide sequence: TGTGCCAGCAGCTATGGGACTAGGGAAGAGACCCAGTACTTC.